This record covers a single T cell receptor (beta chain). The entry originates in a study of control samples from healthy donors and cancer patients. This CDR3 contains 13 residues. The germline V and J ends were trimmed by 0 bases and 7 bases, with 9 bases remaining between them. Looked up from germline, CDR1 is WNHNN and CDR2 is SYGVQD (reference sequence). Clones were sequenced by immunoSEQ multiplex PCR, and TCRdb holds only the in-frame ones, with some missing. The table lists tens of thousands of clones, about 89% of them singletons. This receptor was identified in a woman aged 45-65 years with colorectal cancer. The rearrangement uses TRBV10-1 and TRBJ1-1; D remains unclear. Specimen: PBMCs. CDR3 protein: CASSESRGGEAFF. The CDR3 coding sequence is TGCGCCAGCAGTGAGTCGCGGGGTGGTGAAGCTTTCTTT.